This paragraph reports one T cell receptor (beta chain). Its antigen is currently unknown. The record originates from a study of T cell responses to AZD1222 COVID-19 vaccine. Repertoires were generated with immunoSEQ multiplex PCR, while TCRdb's copy carries only in-frame clones and drops some. Here the sample spans about 190,000 clones, approximately 90% being singletons. This CDR3 is 15 amino acids long. The trim removed 1 base at V and 4 bases at J, leaving 5 bases unmatched. Germline lookup yields CDR1 LNHDA and CDR2 SQIVND (reference sequence). Whole-study results and caveats: In the spike-specific TCR repertoire, nearly half reportedly target unmutated variant regions. Just six or seven AZD1222 recipients tested seropositive at baseline.

The genes are TRBV19 and TRBJ2-7, with TRBD2 matching 9 bases. The clonotype originates from an adult who received the MenACWY meningococcal vaccine as a control. Sequenced here: peripheral blood, sampled 28 days after the second dose of the MenACWY control vaccine. The CDR3 reads CASSIGIAGEYEQYF. The CDR3 nucleotides read TGTGCCAGTAGTATAGGGATAGCGGGAGAATACGAGCAGTACTTC.